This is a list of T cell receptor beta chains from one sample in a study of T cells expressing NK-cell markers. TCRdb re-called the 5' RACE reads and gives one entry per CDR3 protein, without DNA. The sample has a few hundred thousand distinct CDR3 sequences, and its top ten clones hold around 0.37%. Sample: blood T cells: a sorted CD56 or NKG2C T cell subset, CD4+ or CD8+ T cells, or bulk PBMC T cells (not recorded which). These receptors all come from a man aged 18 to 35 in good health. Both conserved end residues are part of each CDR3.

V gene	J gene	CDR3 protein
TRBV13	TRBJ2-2	CASSSGTGPGELFF
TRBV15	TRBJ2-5	CATSRDGRRGEETQYF
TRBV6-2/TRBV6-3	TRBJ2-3	CASSRQGLGTDTQYF
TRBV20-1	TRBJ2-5	CSARVFGETQYF
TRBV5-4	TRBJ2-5	CASSLAPLGGETQYF
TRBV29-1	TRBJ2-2	CSVDRLAEAGELFF
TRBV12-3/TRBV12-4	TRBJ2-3	CASSPGWQDTQYF
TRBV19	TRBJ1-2	CASSTTMDRGGGYTF
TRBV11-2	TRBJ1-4	CASSLVSGGRGNEKLFF
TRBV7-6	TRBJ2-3	CASSSGPSGVPSTDTQYF
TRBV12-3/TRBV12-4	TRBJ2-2	CASSFTGKAGELFF
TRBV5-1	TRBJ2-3	CASSLSAGDDTQYF
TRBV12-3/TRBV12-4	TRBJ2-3	CASSLGQGPAQYF
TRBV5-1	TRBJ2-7	CASSDGGVDEQYF
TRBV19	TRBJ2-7	CASSILGATYEQYF